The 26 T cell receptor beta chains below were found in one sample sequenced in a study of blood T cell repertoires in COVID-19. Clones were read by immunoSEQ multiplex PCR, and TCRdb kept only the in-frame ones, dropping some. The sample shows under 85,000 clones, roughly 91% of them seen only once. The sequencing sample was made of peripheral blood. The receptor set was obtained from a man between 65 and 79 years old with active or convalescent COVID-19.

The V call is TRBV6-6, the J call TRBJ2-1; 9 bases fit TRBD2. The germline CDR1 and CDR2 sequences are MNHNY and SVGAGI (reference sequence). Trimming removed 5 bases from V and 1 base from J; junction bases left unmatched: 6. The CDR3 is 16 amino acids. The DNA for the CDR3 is TGTGCCAGCAGTCGCCCGGGACTAGCTTCCTACAATGAGCAGTTCTTC. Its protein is CASSRPGLASYNEQFF.

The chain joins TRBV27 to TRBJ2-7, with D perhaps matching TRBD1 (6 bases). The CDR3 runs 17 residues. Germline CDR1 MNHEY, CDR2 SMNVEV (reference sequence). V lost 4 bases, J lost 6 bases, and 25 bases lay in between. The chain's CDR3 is CASSYHRDRQIRGEQYF. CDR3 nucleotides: TGTGCCAGCAGTTACCACAGGGACCGTCAAATCAGAGGCGAGCAGTACTTC.

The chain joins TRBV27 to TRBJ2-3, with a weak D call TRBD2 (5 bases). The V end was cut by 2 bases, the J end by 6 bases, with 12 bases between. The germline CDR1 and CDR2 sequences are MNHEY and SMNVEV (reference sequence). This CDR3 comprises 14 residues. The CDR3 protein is CASSLRTGMDTQYF. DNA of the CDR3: TGTGCCAGCAGTTTACGTACGGGAATGGATACGCAGTATTTT.

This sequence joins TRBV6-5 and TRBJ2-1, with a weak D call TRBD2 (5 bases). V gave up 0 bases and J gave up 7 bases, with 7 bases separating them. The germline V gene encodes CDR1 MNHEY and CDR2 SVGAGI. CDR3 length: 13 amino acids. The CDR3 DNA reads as TGTGCCAGCAGTTACTCCCTAGCTAATGAGCAGTTCTTC. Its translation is CASSYSLANEQFF.

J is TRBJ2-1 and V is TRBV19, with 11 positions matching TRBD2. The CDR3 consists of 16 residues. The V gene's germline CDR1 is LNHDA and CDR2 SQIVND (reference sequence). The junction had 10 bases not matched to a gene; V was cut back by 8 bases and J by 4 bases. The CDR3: CASQRSLAGGYNEQFF. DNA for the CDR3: TGTGCCAGTCAACGTTCTCTAGCGGGAGGTTACAATGAGCAGTTCTTC.

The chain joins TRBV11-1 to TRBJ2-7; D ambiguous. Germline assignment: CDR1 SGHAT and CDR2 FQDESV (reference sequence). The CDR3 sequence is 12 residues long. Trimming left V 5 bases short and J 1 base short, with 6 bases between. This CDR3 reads CASSERSYEQYF. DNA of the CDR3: TGTGCCAGCAGCGAGCGTTCCTACGAGCAGTACTTC.

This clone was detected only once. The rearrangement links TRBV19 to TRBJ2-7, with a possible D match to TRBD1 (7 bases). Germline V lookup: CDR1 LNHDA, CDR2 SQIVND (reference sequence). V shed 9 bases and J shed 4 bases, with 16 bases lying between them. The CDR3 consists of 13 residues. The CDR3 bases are TGTGCCAGCAGCCGGCAGGGGGGTTACGAGCAGTACTTC. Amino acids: CASSRQGGYEQYF.

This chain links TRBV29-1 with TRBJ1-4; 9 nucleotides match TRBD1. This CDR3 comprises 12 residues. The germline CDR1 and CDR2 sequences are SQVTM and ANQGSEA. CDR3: CSGGQGQEKLFF. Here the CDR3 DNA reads TGCAGTGGGGGACAGGGCCAGGAAAAACTGTTTTTT.

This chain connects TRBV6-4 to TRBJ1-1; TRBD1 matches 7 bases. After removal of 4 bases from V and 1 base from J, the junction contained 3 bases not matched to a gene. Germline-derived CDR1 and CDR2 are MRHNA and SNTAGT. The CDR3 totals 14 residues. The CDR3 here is CASSAQGGNTEAFF. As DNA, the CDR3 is TGTGCCAGCAGTGCCCAGGGGGGGAACACTGAAGCTTTCTTT.

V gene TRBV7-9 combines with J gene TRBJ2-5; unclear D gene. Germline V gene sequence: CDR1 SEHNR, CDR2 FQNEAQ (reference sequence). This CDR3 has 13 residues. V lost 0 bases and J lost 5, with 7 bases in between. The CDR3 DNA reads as TGTGCCAGCAGCTTAGCGTCGGTCGAGACCCAGTACTTC. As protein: CASSLASVETQYF.

In DNA, the CDR3 is TGCGCCAGCAGCCAAGGGGGACAGGAATTTTCCTACGAGCAGTACTTC. Translated: CASSQGGQEFSYEQYF. The chain combines TRBV4-1 with TRBJ2-7; TRBD1 matches at 8 bases. V lost 1 base and J lost 1; bases outside the gene matches: 6. The CDR3 sequence is 16 residues long. In germline, CDR1 is MGHRA, CDR2 YSYEKL.

CDR3 region: CASSYSWAQPQHF. CDR3 nucleotide sequence: TGTGCCAGCAGTTACTCGTGGGCTCAGCCCCAGCATTTT. This chain links TRBV6-5 with TRBJ1-5; D call uncertain. This CDR3 is built from 13 residues. Looked up from germline, CDR1 is MNHEY and CDR2 is SVGAGI. The V end was cut by 0 bases, the J end by 6 bases, with 6 bases between.

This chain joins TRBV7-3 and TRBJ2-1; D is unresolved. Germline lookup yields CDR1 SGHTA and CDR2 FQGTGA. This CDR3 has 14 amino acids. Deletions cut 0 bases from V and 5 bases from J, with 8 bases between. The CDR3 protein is CASSLTRNDNEQFF. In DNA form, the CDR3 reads TGTGCCAGCAGCTTAACCAGAAACGACAATGAGCAGTTCTTC.

The CDR3 spells CASSYSRPGLAGVRAEQFF. The DNA for the CDR3 is TGTGCCAGCAGTTACTCGAGGCCGGGACTAGCGGGAGTACGTGCTGAGCAGTTCTTC. The rearrangement uses TRBV6-2 or TRBV6-3 and TRBJ2-1; 14 nucleotides agree with TRBD2. CDR1 and CDR2 (germline): MNHEY, SVGEGT. V was pared by 0 bases and J by 9 bases, with 13 bases of the junction left unmatched. The CDR3 runs to 19 residues.

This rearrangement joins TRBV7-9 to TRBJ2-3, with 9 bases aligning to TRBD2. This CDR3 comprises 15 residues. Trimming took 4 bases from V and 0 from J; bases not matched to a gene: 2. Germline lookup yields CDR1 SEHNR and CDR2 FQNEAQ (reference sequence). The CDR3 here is CASSSLAGSTDTQYF. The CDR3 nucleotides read TGTGCCAGCAGCTCTCTAGCGGGAAGCACAGATACGCAGTATTTT.

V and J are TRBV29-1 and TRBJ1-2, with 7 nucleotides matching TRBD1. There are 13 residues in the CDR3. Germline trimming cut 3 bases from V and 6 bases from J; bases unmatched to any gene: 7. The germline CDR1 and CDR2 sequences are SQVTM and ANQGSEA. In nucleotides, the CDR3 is TGCAGCGTTGAGATGACAGGGTGGCATGGCTACACCTTC. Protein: CSVEMTGWHGYTF. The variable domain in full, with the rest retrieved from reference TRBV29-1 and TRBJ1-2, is SAVISQKPSRDICQRGTSLTIQCQVDSQVTMMFWYRQQPGQSLTLIATANQGSEATYESGFVIDKFPISRPNLTFSTLTVSNMSPEDSSIYLCSVEMTGWHGYTFGSGTRLTVV.

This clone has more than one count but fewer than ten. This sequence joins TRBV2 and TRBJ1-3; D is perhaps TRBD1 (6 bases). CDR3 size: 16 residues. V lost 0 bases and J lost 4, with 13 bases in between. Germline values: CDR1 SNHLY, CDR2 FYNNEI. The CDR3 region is CASSEAHVTGGNTIYF. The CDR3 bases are TGTGCCAGCAGTGAAGCGCATGTGACAGGAGGAAACACCATATATTTT.

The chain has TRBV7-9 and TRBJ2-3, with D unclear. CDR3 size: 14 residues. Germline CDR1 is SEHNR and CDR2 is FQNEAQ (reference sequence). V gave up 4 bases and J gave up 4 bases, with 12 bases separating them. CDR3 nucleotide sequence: TGTGCCAGCAGCTCTTATTCGAGAGCAGATACGCAGTATTTT. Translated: CASSSYSRADTQYF.

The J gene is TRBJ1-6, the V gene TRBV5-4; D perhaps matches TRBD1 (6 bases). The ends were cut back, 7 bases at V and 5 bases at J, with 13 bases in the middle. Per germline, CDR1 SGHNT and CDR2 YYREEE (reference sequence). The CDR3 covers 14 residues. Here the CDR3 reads CASRQDGNNSPLHF. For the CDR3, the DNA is TGTGCCAGCCGACAGGACGGCAATAATTCACCCCTCCACTTT. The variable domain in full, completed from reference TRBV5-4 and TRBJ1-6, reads ETGVTQSPTHLIKTRGQQVTLRCSSQSGHNTVSWYQQALGQGPQFIFQYYREEENGRGNFPPRFSGLQFPNYSSELNVNALELDDSALYLCASRQDGNNSPLHFGNGTRLTVT.

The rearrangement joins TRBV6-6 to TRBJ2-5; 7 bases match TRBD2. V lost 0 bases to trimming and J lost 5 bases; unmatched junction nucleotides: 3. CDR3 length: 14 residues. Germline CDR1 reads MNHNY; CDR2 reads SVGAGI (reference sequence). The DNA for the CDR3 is TGTGCCAGCAGTTACTCCGTCGGGGGGGAGACCCAGTACTTC. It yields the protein CASSYSVGGETQYF.

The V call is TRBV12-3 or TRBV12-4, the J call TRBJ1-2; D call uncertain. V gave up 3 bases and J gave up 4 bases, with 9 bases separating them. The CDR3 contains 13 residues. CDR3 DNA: TGTGCCAGCAGTTTTGCGAATATCTATGGCTACACCTTC. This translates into CASSFANIYGYTF.

CDR3 nucleotide sequence: TGTGCCAGCTCGCCCGGGACAGGGGGCGGTGGCACTGAAGCTTTCTTT. This encodes CASSPGTGGGGTEAFF. The J gene is TRBJ1-1, the V gene TRBV18; 12 positions match TRBD1. The V segment lost 6 bases and the J segment 4 bases; nucleotides outside the gene matches: 9. Germline values: CDR1 KGHSH, CDR2 LQKENI. This CDR3 is built from 16 residues.

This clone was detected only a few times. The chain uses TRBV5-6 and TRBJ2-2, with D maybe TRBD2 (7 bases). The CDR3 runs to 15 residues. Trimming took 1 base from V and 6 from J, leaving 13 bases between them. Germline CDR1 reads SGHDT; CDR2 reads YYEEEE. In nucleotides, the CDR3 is TGTGCCAGCAGCTTGAGGCAGGGGAGGGCCGGGGAGCTGTTTTTT. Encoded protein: CASSLRQGRAGELFF.

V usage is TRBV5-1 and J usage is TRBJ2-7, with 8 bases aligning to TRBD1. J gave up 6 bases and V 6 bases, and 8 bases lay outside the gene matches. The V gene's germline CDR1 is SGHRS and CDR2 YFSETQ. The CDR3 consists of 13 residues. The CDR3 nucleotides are TGCGCCAGCACCCCCCAGGGGGCGGGCGAGCAGTACTTC. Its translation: CASTPQGAGEQYF.

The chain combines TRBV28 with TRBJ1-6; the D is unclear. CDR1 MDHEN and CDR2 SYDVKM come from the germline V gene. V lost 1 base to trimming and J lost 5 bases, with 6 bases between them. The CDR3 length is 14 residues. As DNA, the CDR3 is TGTGCCAGCAGTTTATCACTTGATAATTCACCCCTCCACTTT. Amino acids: CASSLSLDNSPLHF.

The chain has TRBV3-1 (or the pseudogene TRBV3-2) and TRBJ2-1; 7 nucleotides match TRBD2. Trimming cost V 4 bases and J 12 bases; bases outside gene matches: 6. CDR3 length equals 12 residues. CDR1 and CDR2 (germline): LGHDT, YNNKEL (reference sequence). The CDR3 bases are TGTGCCAGCAGCCCATGGGAGGGCCCGCAGTTCTTC. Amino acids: CASSPWEGPQFF.